The subject of this entry is one TCR beta chain. The data belong to a study of shared clonotypes between healthy human individuals. Naivety among CD8 cells was defined by CD45RO negativity and positive CCR7 selection, thereby excluding terminally differentiated effector memory CD45RA+ cells. This CDR3 is 18 amino acids long. Germline CDR1 reads PRHDT; CDR2 reads FYEKMQ (reference sequence). After removal of 7 bases from V and 0 bases from J, the junction contained 11 bases not matched to a gene. TCRdb's copy holds only in-frame clones and misses some; the assay was immunoSEQ multiplex PCR. This sample carries around 610,000 clones, 95% to 97% of them seen once, and the ten largest clones take less than 0.13%.

The rearrangement joins TRBV13 to TRBJ2-1, with 11 nucleotides matching TRBD2. Sequences were obtained from naive CD8+ T cells sorted from blood. The TCR comes from a woman under 40 in good health. The CDR3 protein is CASMRIAGGPGSYNEQFF. DNA for the CDR3: TGTGCCAGCATGAGGATAGCGGGAGGGCCTGGCTCCTACAATGAGCAGTTCTTC. Using reference TRBV13 and TRBJ2-1 for the parts outside the CDR3, the full variable domain is AAGVIQSPRHLIKEKRETATLKCYPIPRHDTVYWYQQGPGQDPQFLISFYEKMQSDKGSIPDRFSAQQFSDYHSELNMSSLELGDSALYFCASMRIAGGPGSYNEQFFGPGTRLTVL.